This TCR beta chain comes out of a study of T cell responses to AZD1222 COVID-19 vaccine (dated by TCRdb to the early 2020s). Concerning the study at large: Because spike-specific TCR depth and breadth did not differ between the two schedules, AZD1222 recipients who got a second dose at roughly 4 weeks were pooled with those who got a second dose at roughly 12 weeks. A total of roughly 240 trial participants underwent TCR sequencing, of whom around 200 received two doses of AZD1222 and approximately 25 received two doses of the MenACWY control vaccine. Trial participants were enrolled by age into subgroups of 18-55, 56-69 and 70-plus years, and roughly 160, 29 and 62 TCR-sequenced participants, respectively, were included in these subgroups.

The time point label on this specimen signifies: baseline before first vaccination. Samples from vaccinated people were obtained from the UK trials COV001 and COV002, which included a single-blind randomized controlled phase 2/3 trial of AZD1222 (ChAdOx1 nCoV-19) in healthy adults. For TCRbeta chain sequencing, PBMC samples from trial participants were taken at day 0 and at day 28 after the second dose. Study-wide conclusions, independent of this receptor: In the small 56-69-year group, the increase in depth fell short of significance, most likely because of low power. Because no samples from the day 14 peak response were available, repertoires could be characterized only after the peak T cell response. Reportedly, almost half of the unique spike-specific TCRs recognized epitopes lying outside the regions that are mutated in the B.1.351 and B.1.1.7 variants. Conclusions about previously exposed vaccinees are limited because only six or seven AZD1222 recipients were SARS-CoV-2 seropositive at baseline. Most participants were white British and females outnumbered males, and the authors suggested that clonal diversity may have been underestimated. A significant rise in spike-specific TCR breadth and depth was observed after two AZD1222 doses relative to day 0 and relative to MenACWY recipients. Vaccine-associated CD4 TCRs spanned the whole spike protein, with dominant responses in regions 160-218 and 743-854.

The CDR3 regions of human TCRbeta chains were subjected to immunosequencing. As for the authors' bioinformatics: Repertoire TCRs were matched against a reference library of SARS-CoV-2-specific TCRs generated with the MIRA antigen-specificity platform. Breadth was defined as the fraction of unique TCRs that were SARS-CoV-2-associated. Depth was defined as the fraction of total T cells that were SARS-CoV-2-associated. Each spike-specific TCR was assigned to its reactive spike region and to a CD4 or CD8 class using the MIRA data. Log10-transformed breadth and depth values were compared by one-way ANOVA with Sidak's multiple comparisons tests. The clones in this table, taken by TCRdb from immuneACCESS, are in-frame only. Not every clone is retained; where verified, under half of the shortfall comes from an unresolved V gene, and the cause of the rest is unknown. V and J calls and clone size are given by that table; D and trimming were obtained from the DNA. Recorded for this sample are tens of thousands of clones; around 90% of them occurred a single time. Of the sample, approximately 6.3% falls within the top ten clones.

Regarding this clone: Its binding antigen is unknown. Base quality data are lacking; no much larger clone is found one base away.

CDR1 and CDR2 are drawn from the germline V gene: MRHNA, SNTAGT. The V end gives up 4 bases and the J end 3 bases, leaving 5 bases in the junction not matched to a gene. The CDR3 goes from the cysteine to the phenylalanine over 14 residues. The only DNA kept is the CDR3, 42 bases in frame from the first base. This chain is built from TRBV6-4 and TRBJ1-1, with 7 bases aligning to TRBD1. This TCR derives from an adult in good health. Specimen: peripheral blood, collected on day 0 of AZD1222 vaccination. Read as DNA, the sequence is TGTGCCAGCAGTGGGGACAGTGGGGACACTGAAGCTTTCTTT. This sequence encodes CASSGDSGDTEAFF.